The 23 T cell receptor beta chains given below trace back to one sample, sequenced in a study of T cells after yellow fever vaccination. TCRdb re-analysed the 5' RACE reads in MiXCR, keeping a single row per CDR3 protein. The repertoire includes about 550,000 distinct CDR3 sequences, roughly 21% of them detected once, and 13% to 15% sits in the top ten. The sample in question was PBMCs, obtained 15 days after the yellow fever booster vaccination. These receptor sequences come from a man aged 25 to 40 who received the YFV17D yellow fever vaccine.

V usage is TRBV18 and J usage is TRBJ2-1; 13 nucleotides line up with TRBD2. V dropped 5 bases and J dropped 9; count of bases not matched to a gene: 7. CDR3 length: 15 residues. Germline V lookup: CDR1 KGHSH, CDR2 LQKENI. The CDR3 bases are TGTGCCAGCTCAGTACTAGCGGGAGGGCCTGGTGAGCAGTTCTTC. The encoded protein is CASSVLAGGPGEQFF.

This chain joins TRBV12-3 or TRBV12-4 and TRBJ1-5; possible D gene TRBD1, 5 bases. This CDR3 spans 15 amino acids. V gave up 5 bases and J gave up 6 bases, with 17 bases separating them. CDR3: CASSTQGHLVQPQHF. The CDR3 nucleotides are TGTGCCAGCAGTACGCAAGGACATTTAGTTCAGCCCCAGCATTTT.

The V gene is TRBV2, the J gene TRBJ2-1; 7 positions match TRBD2. Germline V gene sequence: CDR1 SNHLY, CDR2 FYNNEI. The CDR3 runs to 14 residues. Unmatched junction bases numbered 5, after V lost 4 bases and J lost 5 bases. Written as DNA, the CDR3 is TGTGCCAGCAGTGGACGGGACTATCACAATGAGCAGTTCTTC. It codes for CASSGRDYHNEQFF.

This clonotype has more than one count but fewer than ten. The DNA of the CDR3 is TGCGCCAGCAGCGAGGGCGGCTCTGGGGCCAACGTCCTGACTTTC. Translated: CASSEGGSGANVLTF. The chain couples TRBV5-1 to TRBJ2-6; D may be TRBD2 (5 bases). The CDR3 loop spans 15 amino acids. Germline assignment: CDR1 SGHRS and CDR2 YFSETQ. V dropped 4 bases and J dropped 0 bases, with 8 bases sitting between them.

This clonotype was seen a few times. The rearrangement joins TRBV7-2 to TRBJ1-2, with 8 bases that match TRBD1. Trimming cost V 5 bases and J 7 bases; bases outside gene matches: 6. Germline V gene lookup returns CDR1 SGHTA and CDR2 FQGNSA. CDR3 length equals 13 residues. The CDR3 DNA reads TGTGCCAGCAGCAAGGACAGGGAGGGTGGCTACACCTTC. Its translation: CASSKDREGGYTF.

The chain links TRBV9 to TRBJ2-7; 11 bases line up with TRBD2. V lost 0 bases, J lost 4 bases, and 6 bases stayed unmatched. Per germline, CDR1 SGDLS and CDR2 YYNGEE. The CDR3 covers 16 residues. The CDR3 spells CASSVGLAGGMYEQYF. For the CDR3, the DNA is TGTGCCAGCAGCGTAGGTCTAGCGGGAGGAATGTACGAGCAGTACTTC.

The rearrangement links TRBV5-1 to TRBJ2-7; 7 bases align to TRBD2. The CDR3 contains 14 residues. Germline loops: CDR1 SGHRS, CDR2 YFSETQ. The J segment lost 7 bases and the V segment lost 5 bases, leaving 12 bases of the junction unmatched. This CDR3 is CASRDGAGVGEQYF. CDR3 bases: TGCGCCAGCAGAGATGGCGCGGGAGTCGGTGAGCAGTACTTC.

The chain couples TRBV5-1 to TRBJ2-7; D not certain. Germline values: CDR1 SGHRS, CDR2 YFSETQ. With 4 bases removed from V and 4 bases from J, the gap between germline ends came to 12 bases. This CDR3 has 13 amino acids. DNA of the CDR3: TGCGCCAGCAGCCCGGACCGCCCTTACGAGCAGTACTTC. Its protein is CASSPDRPYEQYF.

J is TRBJ2-7 and V is TRBV10-3; unclear D gene. V was cut by 8 bases and J by 5 bases, with 10 bases left in between. Per the germline V gene, CDR1 is ENHRY and CDR2 is SYGVKD. The CDR3 has 11 amino acids. The CDR3 nucleotides read TGTGCCATCCGACGGTCGGACGAGCAGTACTTC. Amino acid sequence: CAIRRSDEQYF.

This clonotype was observed a handful of times. The chain combines TRBV15 with TRBJ2-3; D gene ambiguous. This CDR3 is built from 16 residues. The V end was cut by 0 bases, the J end by 0 bases, with 10 bases between. Germline V gene data show CDR1 as LNHNV and CDR2 as YYDKDF (reference sequence). CDR3 region: CATSRDYQPSTDTQYF. In DNA form, the CDR3 reads TGTGCCACCAGCAGAGATTATCAACCTAGCACAGATACGCAGTATTTT.

This clonotype was counted a few times. The chain combines TRBV5-1 with TRBJ2-6; possibly TRBD1 or TRBD2 for D (6 bases each). There are 21 residues in the CDR3. The V end lost 4 bases, the J end lost 0 bases, and 26 bases lay between the germline ends. Germline V lookup: CDR1 SGHRS, CDR2 YFSETQ. The CDR3 region has the DNA TGCGCCAGCAGCCCAAATATAATGACAGGAGGGAGATCCTCTGGGGCCAACGTCCTGACTTTC. Its protein product is CASSPNIMTGGRSSGANVLTF. The whole variable domain, remainder taken from reference TRBV5-1 and TRBJ2-6, is KAGVTQTPRYLIKTRGQQVTLSCSPISGHRSVSWYQQTPGQGLQFLFEYFSETQRNKGNFPGRFSGRQFSNSRSEMNVSTLELGDSALYLCASSPNIMTGGRSSGANVLTFGAGSRLTVL.

The J gene is TRBJ2-1, the V gene TRBV2; the D is unclear. The CDR3 is made up of 10 amino acids. Deletions cut 9 bases from V and 8 bases from J, with 8 bases between. CDR1 and CDR2 from the germline V gene are SNHLY and FYNNEI. The CDR3, as DNA: TGTGCCAGGGACCGGGATGAGCAGTTCTTC. As protein: CARDRDEQFF.

This clonotype was observed a few times. The chain links TRBV5-5 to TRBJ2-7; the D gene is possibly TRBD1 (6 bases). Germline assignment: CDR1 SGHKS and CDR2 YYEKEE (reference sequence). V lost 4 bases, J lost 2 bases, and 19 bases lay in between. The CDR3 spans 16 residues. CDR3 protein: CASSESAGTFAYEQYF. The CDR3 DNA sequence: TGTGCCAGCAGCGAGAGCGCCGGGACATTCGCCTACGAGCAGTACTTC. The full variable domain, its missing parts supplied by reference TRBV5-5 and TRBJ2-7, is DAGVTQSPTHLIKTRGQQVTLRCSPISGHKSVSWYQQVLGQGPQFIFQYYEKEERGRGNFPDRFSARQFPNYSSELNVNALLLGDSALYLCASSESAGTFAYEQYFGPGTRLTVT.

As to this clonotype: One base away lies a much larger clone, so this may be a sequencing read error. The chain has TRBV5-1 and TRBJ2-1; D gene unclear. Trimming pared 0 bases from V and 5 bases from J, leaving 3 bases between. From germline, CDR1 is SGHRS and CDR2 YFSETQ. This CDR3 has 12 amino acids. The CDR3 loop reads CASSLDDNEQFF. For the CDR3, the DNA is TGCGCCAGCAGCTTGGACGACAATGAGCAGTTCTTC.

The rearrangement uses TRBV10-2 and TRBJ1-2, with unresolved D. In germline, CDR1 is WSHSY, CDR2 SAAADI. The CDR3 sequence is 14 residues long. Trimming took 0 bases from V and 4 from J, leaving 9 bases between them. The CDR3 region has the DNA TGCGCCAGCAGTGAGTCAAGGACGGTCTATGGCTACACCTTC. Amino acid sequence: CASSESRTVYGYTF.

This clonotype was counted a few times. CDR3 loop: CAMGTDTQYF. The CDR3 DNA reads TGCGCCATGGGCACAGATACGCAGTATTTT. The genes are TRBV20-1 and TRBJ2-3; D gene ambiguous. This CDR3 spans 10 amino acids. CDR1 and CDR2 from the germline V gene are DFQATT and SNEGSKA (reference sequence).

This chain connects TRBV20-1 to TRBJ1-5; D is unresolved. Germline V gives CDR1 DFQATT, CDR2 SNEGSKA (reference sequence). The ends were cut back, 1 base at V and 4 bases at J, with 11 bases in the middle. There are 14 residues in the CDR3. The DNA of the CDR3 is TGCAGTGCTAGAGGCGACTTATGGAATCAGCCCCAGCATTTT. Its translation is CSARGDLWNQPQHF.

The gene calls are TRBV4-3 and TRBJ2-1; TRBD2 matches at 7 bases. The V gene's germline CDR1 is LGHNA and CDR2 YSLEER. The V and J ends lost 0 bases and 7 bases, in that order; junction bases with no gene match: 6. This CDR3 has 15 amino acids. The CDR3 sequence is CASSQEAGIFNEQFF. CDR3 in DNA: TGCGCCAGCAGCCAAGAAGCGGGGATTTTTAATGAGCAGTTCTTC.

The chain carries TRBV7-9 and TRBJ2-5, with 9 bases matching TRBD1. Germline V gives CDR1 SEHNR, CDR2 FQNEAQ (reference sequence). The CDR3 loop spans 13 amino acids. Trimming took 8 bases from V and 5 from J; bases not matched to a gene: 6. CDR3: CASRTGGYETQYF. The CDR3, as DNA: TGTGCCAGCCGTACAGGGGGCTACGAGACCCAGTACTTC.

This clonotype showed up just a few times. This chain joins TRBV7-8 and TRBJ2-4, with 7 bases that match TRBD1. This CDR3 has 18 amino acids. Trimming cost V 5 bases and J 0 bases; bases outside gene matches: 13. Germline-derived CDR1 and CDR2 are SGHVS and FQNEAQ. DNA for the CDR3: TGTGCCAGCAGCCCCAACCCGGGACAGCCCTTAGCCAAAAACATTCAGTACTTC. It specifies CASSPNPGQPLAKNIQYF.

The CDR3 reads CASASREGQPDTQYF. CDR3 nucleotide sequence: TGTGCCAGCGCGAGTCGGGAGGGCCAGCCAGATACGCAGTATTTT. This chain joins TRBV7-9 and TRBJ2-3, with 8 bases lining up with TRBD2. Germline CDR1 is SEHNR and CDR2 is FQNEAQ (reference sequence). The trim removed 8 bases at V and 4 bases at J, leaving 11 bases unmatched. This CDR3 contains 15 residues.

This clonotype was found a few times. V usage is TRBV12-3 or TRBV12-4 and J usage is TRBJ2-3; D may match TRBD1 or TRBD2 (5 bases each). This CDR3 has 12 residues. The V end was cut by 6 bases, the J end by 14 bases, with 18 bases between. The DNA for the CDR3 is TGTGCCAGCAGCCCCAACCAGGTCGGGACGTATTTT. The encoded protein is CASSPNQVGTYF.

This clonotype was seen a handful of times. The chain recombines TRBV29-1 with TRBJ2-1; TRBD2 agrees at 11 bases. The length of the CDR3 is 13 residues. CDR1 and CDR2 from the germline V gene are SQVTM and ANQGSEA. The J segment lost 0 bases and the V segment lost 8 bases, leaving 0 bases of the junction unmatched. CDR3 nucleotide sequence: TGCAGCACTAGCGGGAGCTCCTACAATGAGCAGTTCTTC. Translating gives CSTSGSSYNEQFF.